This T cell receptor (beta chain) was recovered during a study of molecular identifiers for immune sequencing clone quantification. Study-wide points: One cell's worth of spiked Jurkat TCR RNA was reportedly detectable among 850,000 to 1,000,000 naive cells. Effector cells had over 99% of their molecules in clones above 20 RNA copies, while naive cells had under 1%.

Naive CD8 T cells were picked out by sorting for CD8+CD4-CCR7+CD45RA+. As for this clonotype: Its antigen remains unknown.

Germline V lookup: CDR1 LNHDA, CDR2 SQIVND (reference sequence). V was pared by 8 bases and J by 6 bases, with 0 bases of the junction left unmatched. This CDR3 has 12 amino acids. Bulk libraries came from a prior protocol with listed TCR primers. TCRdb fed the PCR reads into MiXCR, producing one record per CDR3 protein. This table holds under 600,000 distinct CDR3 sequences, around 23% found once. The specimen sequenced was naive CD8+ T cells from blood, with Jurkat cell RNA spiked in. Described subset: FACS-sorted CD8+CD4-CCR7+CD45RA+ naive T cells. This receptor was identified in a human donor in good health. Some libraries in this study had Jurkat cell RNA spiked in. The rearrangement uses TRBV19 and TRBJ1-5; 11 bases are shared with TRBD1. The CDR3 region is CASGQGAQPQHF. Here the CDR3 DNA reads TGTGCCAGTGGACAGGGGGCTCAGCCCCAGCATTTT.